The T cell receptor (beta chain) under discussion was sequenced for a study of identical twins. The study's findings and limits: The study reached conclusions through statistical analysis that was cross-sectional, not following the same donors. Out-of-frame TCR alpha sharing observed in monozygotic twins exceeded model estimates. Fewer insertions marked abundant cord blood beta clonotypes; young adult naive trended weakly, memory not at all.

Trimming took off 5 bases at V and 2 bases at J, with 9 bases between the two ends. The CDR3 has 14 amino acids. This clonotype was detected only a few times. Antigen unknown. A universal primer site was incorporated via template switching, and the cDNA contained unique molecular identifiers. TCRdb passed the 5' RACE reads through MiXCR, listing each CDR3 protein once. The sample yields approximately 410,000 distinct CDR3 sequences, about 18% seen once. The sequence was collected from a man aged 45 to 65 in good health. This rearrangement joins TRBV12-3 or TRBV12-4 to TRBJ2-2; no clear D. Sequencing was carried out using naive T cells sorted from blood. The CDR3 loop is CASSRQQNTGELFF. The CDR3 nucleotides read TGTGCCAGCAGTCGACAACAAAACACCGGGGAGCTGTTTTTT.